Listed below are T cell receptor beta chains from one sample, sequenced in a study of blood T cell repertoires in COVID-19. Clones were sequenced by immunoSEQ multiplex PCR, and TCRdb holds only the in-frame ones, with some missing. Of roughly 190,000 clones listed, about 85% are singletons. Material for sequencing was peripheral blood. The receptor set was obtained from a woman aged 60-75 years with acute or convalescent COVID-19. Both conserved end residues are part of each CDR3. A D gene is named only where the DNA matches it firmly. Rows give clone size only sometimes, using once, few, many, or a class for an expanded clone.

j_gene: TRBJ1-2; d_gene: .; v_gene: TRBV6-5; abundance: .; CDR3nt: TGTGCCAGCAGTTACGCAGACAGTAACTATGGCTACACCTTC; CDR3aa: CASSYADSNYGYTF
j_gene: TRBJ1-1; d_gene: TRBD1; v_gene: TRBV18; abundance: .; CDR3nt: TGTGCCAGCTCACCACAGGGACAGGGGATGAACACTGAAGCTTTCTTT; CDR3aa: CASSPQGQGMNTEAFF
j_gene: TRBJ1-4; d_gene: .; v_gene: TRBV6-5; abundance: .; CDR3nt: TGTGCCAGCGGTTCGGGGAATGGTGAAAAACTGTTTTTT; CDR3aa: CASGSGNGEKLFF
j_gene: TRBJ1-1; d_gene: .; v_gene: TRBV29-1; abundance: .; CDR3nt: TGCAGCGTTGCCTCCAGGGCTTACACAGAAGCTTTCTTT; CDR3aa: CSVASRAYTEAFF
j_gene: TRBJ1-5; d_gene: TRBD1; v_gene: TRBV2; abundance: .; CDR3nt: TGTGCCAGCAGCCTCAGCGCCAGGACAGGCCAAAGGAATCAGCCCCAGCATTTT; CDR3aa: CASSLSARTGQRNQPQHF
j_gene: TRBJ2-5; d_gene: .; v_gene: TRBV18; abundance: .; CDR3nt: TGTGCCAGCTCCCCTATTCCGGACAGCCAAGAGACCCAGTACTTC; CDR3aa: CASSPIPDSQETQYF
j_gene: TRBJ1-3; d_gene: TRBD1; v_gene: TRBV6-1; abundance: .; CDR3nt: TGTGCCAGCGGTACAGGGGTGGGAAACACCATATATTTT; CDR3aa: CASGTGVGNTIYF
j_gene: TRBJ1-1; d_gene: .; v_gene: TRBV28; abundance: few; CDR3nt: TGTGCCAGCAGGACCGGGAGGTCGGCCACTGAAGCTTTCTTT; CDR3aa: CASRTGRSATEAFF
j_gene: TRBJ1-2; d_gene: TRBD1; v_gene: TRBV28; abundance: .; CDR3nt: TGTGCCAGCAACCCGGGACAGGGCGGTGGCTACACCTTC; CDR3aa: CASNPGQGGGYTF
j_gene: TRBJ2-3; d_gene: TRBD2; v_gene: TRBV9; abundance: .; CDR3nt: TGTGCCAGCAGCATGAGCGGGGCCCACACAGATACGCAGTATTTT; CDR3aa: CASSMSGAHTDTQYF
j_gene: TRBJ2-1; d_gene: TRBD1; v_gene: TRBV5-1; abundance: .; CDR3nt: TGCGCCAGCAGCTTAGGGACAGGGTGGGAGCAGTTCTTC; CDR3aa: CASSLGTGWEQFF
j_gene: TRBJ2-7; d_gene: TRBD1; v_gene: TRBV19; abundance: .; CDR3nt: TGTGCCAGTAGTATTAGGGACAGGGTCTACGAGCAGTACTTC; CDR3aa: CASSIRDRVYEQYF
j_gene: TRBJ2-5; d_gene: TRBD1; v_gene: TRBV6-5; abundance: .; CDR3nt: TGTGCCAGCAGTTATAGTCGGGACAGGGCCCAAGAGACCCAGTACTTC; CDR3aa: CASSYSRDRAQETQYF
j_gene: TRBJ1-5; d_gene: .; v_gene: TRBV6-6; abundance: .; CDR3nt: TGTGCCAGCAGCCACGGGGGGGTTGCAAGCAATCAGCCCCAGCATTTT; CDR3aa: CASSHGGVASNQPQHF
j_gene: TRBJ1-6; d_gene: .; v_gene: TRBV11-3; abundance: .; CDR3nt: TGTGCCAGCAGCTTAGGTTTGCAGGGTAATTCACCCCTCCACTTT; CDR3aa: CASSLGLQGNSPLHF
j_gene: TRBJ1-1; d_gene: .; v_gene: TRBV5-1; abundance: .; CDR3nt: TGCGCCAGCAGCCCCACAGGTAACACTGAAGCTTTCTTT; CDR3aa: CASSPTGNTEAFF
j_gene: TRBJ2-1; d_gene: TRBD1; v_gene: TRBV7-8; abundance: .; CDR3nt: TGTGCCAGCAGCTTGGAACAGGGGCGCGGGCAGTTCTTC; CDR3aa: CASSLEQGRGQFF
j_gene: TRBJ2-2; d_gene: .; v_gene: TRBV7-9; abundance: once; CDR3nt: TGTGCCAGCAGCTTTCCCAGCGGGGAGCTGTTTTTT; CDR3aa: CASSFPSGELFF
j_gene: TRBJ1-2; d_gene: .; v_gene: TRBV11-2; abundance: once; CDR3nt: TGTGCCAGCAGCCCAGGCCAGGGCTACACCTTC; CDR3aa: CASSPGQGYTF
j_gene: TRBJ1-4; d_gene: .; v_gene: TRBV11-2; abundance: few; CDR3nt: TGTGCCAGCAGCCAAGGACAGAGACGAGAACTGTTTTTT; CDR3aa: CASSQGQRRELFF
j_gene: TRBJ2-2; d_gene: .; v_gene: TRBV7-6; abundance: .; CDR3nt: TGTGCCAGCAGCAAAAGACAATCAAACACCGGGGAGCTGTTTTTT; CDR3aa: CASSKRQSNTGELFF
j_gene: TRBJ2-5; d_gene: TRBD2; v_gene: TRBV20-1; abundance: .; CDR3nt: TGCAGTGCTAGTACGCGCGGGAGCATAGAGACCCAGTACTTC; CDR3aa: CSASTRGSIETQYF
j_gene: TRBJ1-1; d_gene: .; v_gene: TRBV4-1; abundance: .; CDR3nt: TGCGCCAGCAGCCAAGATTGGCTCGCGGGGAACACTGAAGCTTTCTTT; CDR3aa: CASSQDWLAGNTEAFF
j_gene: TRBJ2-2; d_gene: TRBD2; v_gene: TRBV7-8; abundance: .; CDR3nt: TGTGCCAGCAGCTGGAGCGGGGCTAACACCGGGGAGCTGTTTTTT; CDR3aa: CASSWSGANTGELFF
j_gene: TRBJ2-7; d_gene: TRBD1; v_gene: TRBV24-1; abundance: .; CDR3nt: TGTGCCACCAGTGACCGGGGACAGGGGCGCGAGCAGTACTTC; CDR3aa: CATSDRGQGREQYF
j_gene: TRBJ2-1; d_gene: TRBD2; v_gene: TRBV5-1; abundance: .; CDR3nt: TGCGCCAGCAGCTCAGGATCTAGCGGGAGTTTGGATGAGCAGTTCTTC; CDR3aa: CASSSGSSGSLDEQFF
j_gene: TRBJ2-1; d_gene: TRBD2; v_gene: TRBV9; abundance: .; CDR3nt: TGTGCCAGCAGTCGAAATTCACTTGCTGGGACTAGTCGGTACAATGAGCAGTTCTTC; CDR3aa: CASSRNSLAGTSRYNEQFF
j_gene: TRBJ2-1; d_gene: TRBD1; v_gene: TRBV10-1; abundance: .; CDR3nt: TGCGCCAGCAACCGGGACAGGGGTGCGGGTGAGCAGTTCTTC; CDR3aa: CASNRDRGAGEQFF
j_gene: TRBJ2-2; d_gene: .; v_gene: TRBV7-9; abundance: .; CDR3nt: TGTGCCAGCAGCTTAGTGGCAGGGGCCACCGGGGAGCTGTTTTTT; CDR3aa: CASSLVAGATGELFF
j_gene: TRBJ1-6; d_gene: .; v_gene: TRBV21-1; abundance: once; CDR3nt: TGTGCCAGCAGCAAGACAGGGAGTGATTCACCCCTCCACTTT; CDR3aa: CASSKTGSDSPLHF
j_gene: TRBJ1-5; d_gene: .; v_gene: TRBV27; abundance: .; CDR3nt: TGTGCCAGCGCCATCACCAGGGTTACTCAGCCCCAGCATTTT; CDR3aa: CASAITRVTQPQHF
j_gene: TRBJ2-7; d_gene: TRBD2; v_gene: TRBV27; abundance: .; CDR3nt: TGTGCCAGCAGTTTATGGGGGACTAGCGGGAACGAGCAGTACTTC; CDR3aa: CASSLWGTSGNEQYF